A selection of T cell receptor beta chains follows, all from one sample in a study of Ad26.COV2.S vaccination and SARS-CoV-2 variants. Repertoires were generated with immunoSEQ multiplex PCR, while TCRdb's copy carries only in-frame clones and drops some. Here the sample spans hundreds of thousands of clones, about 89% being singletons. The sample was peripheral blood, taken in a trial of Ad26.COV2.S vaccine versus placebo. These receptors came from a person aged 18-65 years who received the Ad26.COV2.S COVID-19 vaccine or a placebo. The CDR3 runs from the conserved cysteine through the conserved F or W. A D gene is named only where the DNA matches it firmly. Clone sizes are given selectively: once, few, many, or a class where the clone is expanded.

J | size | D | V | DNA | CDR3
TRBJ2-5 | once | TRBD2 | TRBV5-4 | TGTGCCAGCAGCTTTAGCGGGGCCTCCCGGGAGACCCAGTACTTC | CASSFSGASRETQYF
TRBJ2-1 | . | . | TRBV11-2 | TGTGCCAGCAGCTTAGATCGACGCGATGAGCAGTTCTTC | CASSLDRRDEQFF
TRBJ2-7 | . | . | TRBV28 | TGTGCCAGCAGCCCCCCCACCCACTCCTACGAGCAGTACTTC | CASSPPTHSYEQYF
TRBJ2-1 | . | TRBD2 | TRBV7-2 | TGTGCCAGTAAAGCCGCGGGGGGCTGGGATGAGCAGTTCTTC | CASKAAGGWDEQFF
TRBJ2-3 | . | TRBD2 | TRBV30 | TGTGCCTGGAGACCAGACGGGAGGGGCTACACAGATACGCAGTATTTT | CAWRPDGRGYTDTQYF
TRBJ1-1 | . | . | TRBV2 | TGTGCCAGCAGTGCTCAGTCCGGAGTCGGCACTGAAGCTTTCTTT | CASSAQSGVGTEAFF
TRBJ2-7 | . | TRBD1 | TRBV14 | TGTGCCAGCAGCCCACGACAGGGCAGCTACGAGCAGTACTTC | CASSPRQGSYEQYF
TRBJ2-1 | . | . | TRBV30 | TGTGCCTGGAGTGTATCGGAGGATGAGCAGTTCTTC | CAWSVSEDEQFF
TRBJ2-5 | . | TRBD1 | TRBV4-1 | TGCGCCAGCAGCCAAGATCCCCGGACAGGGGGCGATGAGACCCAGTACTTC | CASSQDPRTGGDETQYF
TRBJ1-2 | . | . | TRBV20-1 | TGCAGTGCTAGGGGATTATATAGCTACACCTTC | CSARGLYSYTF
TRBJ2-7 | . | . | TRBV19 | TGTGCCAGTAGCGAGAGGGGCGAGCAGTACTTC | CASSERGEQYF
TRBJ2-7 | . | . | TRBV27 | TGTGCCAGCAGTTTAAATCGGGTGTCCTACGAGCAGTACTTC | CASSLNRVSYEQYF
TRBJ2-7 | . | . | TRBV2 | TGTGCCAGCAGTGGTAGAGGAGGGATTAGCTCCTACGAGCAGTACTTC | CASSGRGGISSYEQYF
TRBJ1-5 | . | . | TRBV18 | TGTGCCAGCTCACCTAGGGGGGATCAGCCCCAGCATTTT | CASSPRGDQPQHF
TRBJ2-3 | . | . | TRBV19 | TGTGCCAGTAGTGACAGGGAGGTCGGCGATACGCAGTATTTT | CASSDREVGDTQYF
TRBJ2-1 | few | TRBD2 | TRBV5-1 | TGCGCCAGCAGCTTTACTAGCGGGGGGGCTGGTGAGCAGTTCTTC | CASSFTSGGAGEQFF
TRBJ2-7 | . | . | TRBV6-2/TRBV6-3 | TGTGCCAGCAGTCAGACCTACGAGCAGTACTTC | CASSQTYEQYF
TRBJ2-1 | . | TRBD1 | TRBV6-5 | TGTGCCAGCAGTTTCGGGACAGGAACCTACAATGAGCAGTTCTTC | CASSFGTGTYNEQFF
TRBJ1-2 | . | TRBD1 | TRBV6-5 | TGTGCCAGCAGTTCCCTCCTCCTGACAGGGCGGTATGGCTACACCTTC | CASSSLLLTGRYGYTF
TRBJ2-2 | . | . | TRBV7-8 | TGTGCCAGCAGTAAGACCCTCACCGGGGAGCTGTTTTTT | CASSKTLTGELFF
TRBJ2-2 | . | . | TRBV27 | TGTGCCAGCAGTTTATCACAGGGTTATGGGCGCACCGGGGAGCTGTTTTTT | CASSLSQGYGRTGELFF
TRBJ1-2 | . | . | TRBV5-5 | TGTGCCAGCAGCTTGGCCACAGGGACTTATGGCTACACCTTC | CASSLATGTYGYTF
TRBJ1-6 | few | . | TRBV2 | TGTGCCAGCAGTGAGGACAGCTTATATAATTCACCCCTCCACTTT | CASSEDSLYNSPLHF
TRBJ1-2 | . | . | TRBV15 | TGTGCCACCAGCAGAGATCAGGGTACGGGCTACACCTTC | CATSRDQGTGYTF
TRBJ1-1 | . | . | TRBV6-4 | TGTGCCAGCAGCTTGGACATGTACAGTGAAGCTTTCTTT | CASSLDMYSEAFF
TRBJ1-4 | . | TRBD1 | TRBV13 | TGTGCCAGCAGCTTAGGGACAGGGGGAAATGAAAAACTGTTTTTT | CASSLGTGGNEKLFF
TRBJ2-1 | . | . | TRBV2 | TGTGCCAGCAGTGGGACATCCAATGAGCAGTTCTTC | CASSGTSNEQFF
TRBJ2-1 | . | . | TRBV29-1 | TGCAGCGTTAATACCGGGACAACAAGAGAGCAGTTCTTC | CSVNTGTTREQFF
TRBJ1-4 | . | . | TRBV19 | TGTGCCAGTAGTCCCATAGCCGGGACGGCAGAAAAACTGTTTTTT | CASSPIAGTAEKLFF
TRBJ2-5 | . | . | TRBV3-1/TRBV3-2 | TGTGCCAGCAGCCAAGATCCCGAAGAGACCCAGTACTTC | CASSQDPEETQYF
TRBJ2-1 | . | TRBD2 | TRBV28 | TGTGCCAGCAGTTCTCTAGCGGGAGACTACAATGAGCAGTTCTTC | CASSSLAGDYNEQFF
TRBJ1-3 | once | TRBD1 | TRBV7-3 | TGTGCCAGCAGCATCAGTACAGGGGATCGCTCTGGAAACACCATATATTTT | CASSISTGDRSGNTIYF
TRBJ1-5 | . | . | TRBV19 | TGTGCCAGTAGTGCCTTTTTTTGGGCGGGTAGCAATCAGCCCCAGCATTTT | CASSAFFWAGSNQPQHF
TRBJ2-7 | few | . | TRBV27 | TGTGCCAGCCGAGGAGGGGGGTACGAGCAGTACTTC | CASRGGGYEQYF
TRBJ2-3 | . | . | TRBV28 | TGTGCCAGCAGTACCACAAAAACGTACACAGATACGCAGTATTTT | CASSTTKTYTDTQYF
TRBJ2-7 | . | . | TRBV27 | TGTGCCAGCACCTCGCTAAGCGGGCTAGCCTACGAGCAGTACTTC | CASTSLSGLAYEQYF
TRBJ2-5 | . | TRBD2 | TRBV29-1 | TGCAGCGTTGAACCGGTCGTGTTAGGGACTAGCGGGGAGGTCGAAGAGACCCAGTACTTC | CSVEPVVLGTSGEVEETQYF
TRBJ2-7 | once | TRBD2 | TRBV7-9 | TGTGCCAGCAGCCAGGGACTAGCGGGAGGTTACGAGCAGTACTTC | CASSQGLAGGYEQYF
TRBJ2-2 | . | . | TRBV19 | TGTGCCAGTGCTTTAGGGGCCAGGGAGCTGTTTTTT | CASALGARELFF
TRBJ2-2 | . | TRBD1 | TRBV15 | TGTGCCACCAGCAGGGACAGGGGGATGTCCGGGGAGCTGTTTTTT | CATSRDRGMSGELFF